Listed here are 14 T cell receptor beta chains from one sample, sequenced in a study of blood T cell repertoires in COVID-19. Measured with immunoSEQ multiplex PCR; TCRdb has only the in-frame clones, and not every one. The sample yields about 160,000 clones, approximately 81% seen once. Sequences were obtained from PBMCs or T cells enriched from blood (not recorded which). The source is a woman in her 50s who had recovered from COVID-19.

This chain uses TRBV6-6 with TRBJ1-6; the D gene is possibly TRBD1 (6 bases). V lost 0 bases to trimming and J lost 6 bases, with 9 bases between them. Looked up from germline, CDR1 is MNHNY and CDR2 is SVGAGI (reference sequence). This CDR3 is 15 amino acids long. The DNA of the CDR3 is TGTGCCAGCAGTTACTCCCAGGGGACTAATTCACCCCTCCACTTT. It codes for CASSYSQGTNSPLHF.

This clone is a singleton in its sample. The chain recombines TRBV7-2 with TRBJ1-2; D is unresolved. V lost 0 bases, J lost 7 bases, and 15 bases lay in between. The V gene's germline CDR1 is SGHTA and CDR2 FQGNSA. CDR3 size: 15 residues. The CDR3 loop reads CASSLARRSRSGYTF. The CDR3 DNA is TGTGCCAGCAGCTTAGCGCGGCGCAGCAGAAGTGGCTACACCTTC.

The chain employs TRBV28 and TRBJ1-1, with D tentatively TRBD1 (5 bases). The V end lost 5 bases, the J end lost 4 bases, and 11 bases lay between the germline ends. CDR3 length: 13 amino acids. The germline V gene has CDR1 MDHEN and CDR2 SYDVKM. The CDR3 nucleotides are TGTGCCAGCAGTCGGAACGGGGGCACTGAAGCTTTCTTT. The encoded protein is CASSRNGGTEAFF.

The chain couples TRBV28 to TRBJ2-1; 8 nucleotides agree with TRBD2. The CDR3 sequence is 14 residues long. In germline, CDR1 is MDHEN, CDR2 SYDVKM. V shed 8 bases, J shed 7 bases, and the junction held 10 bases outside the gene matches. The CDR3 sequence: CASESGGLGNEQFF. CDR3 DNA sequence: TGTGCCAGCGAATCGGGAGGGCTAGGAAATGAGCAGTTCTTC.

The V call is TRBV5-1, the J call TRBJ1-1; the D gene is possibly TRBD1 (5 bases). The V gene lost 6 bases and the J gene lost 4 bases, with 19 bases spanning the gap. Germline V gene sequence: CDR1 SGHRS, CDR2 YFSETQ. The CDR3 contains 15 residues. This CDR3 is CASTLGAGPVTEAFF. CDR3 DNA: TGCGCCAGCACTTTAGGGGCAGGCCCGGTCACTGAAGCTTTCTTT. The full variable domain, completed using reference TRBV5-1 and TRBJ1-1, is KAGVTQTPRYLIKTRGQQVTLSCSPISGHRSVSWYQQTPGQGLQFLFEYFSETQRNKGNFPGRFSGRQFSNSRSEMNVSTLELGDSALYLCASTLGAGPVTEAFFGQGTRLTVV.

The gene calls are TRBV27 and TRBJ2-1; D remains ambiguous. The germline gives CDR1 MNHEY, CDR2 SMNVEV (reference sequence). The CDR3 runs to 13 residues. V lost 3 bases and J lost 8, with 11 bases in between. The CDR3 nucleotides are TGTGCCAGCAGTTTTGGGCAGGTCGATGAGCAGTTCTTC. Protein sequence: CASSFGQVDEQFF.

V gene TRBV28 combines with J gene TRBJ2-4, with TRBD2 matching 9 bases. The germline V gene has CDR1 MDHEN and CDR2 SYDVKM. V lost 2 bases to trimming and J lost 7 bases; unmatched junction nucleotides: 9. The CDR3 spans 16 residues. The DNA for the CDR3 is TGTGCCAGCAGTTTAATCAGCGGGAGGTCCGTGAACATTCAGTACTTC. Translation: CASSLISGRSVNIQYF. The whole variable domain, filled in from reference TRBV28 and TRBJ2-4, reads DVKVTQSSRYLVKRTGEKVFLECVQDMDHENMFWYRQDPGLGLRLIYFSYDVKMKEKGDIPEGYSVSREKKERFSLILESASTNQTSMYLCASSLISGRSVNIQYFGAGTRLSVL.

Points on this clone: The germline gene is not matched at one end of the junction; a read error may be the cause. The CDR3 protein is CASSHHSGSGGELFF. The CDR3 bases are TGTGCTAGCAGCCATCATTCGGGTTCGGGAGGGGAGCTGTTTTTT. The rearrangement links TRBV7-7 to TRBJ2-2; a possible D gene is TRBD2 (5 bases). From germline, CDR1 is SSHAT and CDR2 FNYEAQ (reference sequence). The CDR3 is 15 residues long.

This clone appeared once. This chain's CDR3 is CAISGPGPDTQYF. The CDR3 nucleotides read TGTGCCATCAGTGGGCCAGGGCCAGATACGCAGTATTTT. This chain uses TRBV10-3 with TRBJ2-3; perhaps TRBD1 as D (5 bases). Trimming removed 4 bases from V and 4 bases from J, with 9 bases in between. Germline loops: CDR1 ENHRY, CDR2 SYGVKD. This CDR3 region has 13 residues.

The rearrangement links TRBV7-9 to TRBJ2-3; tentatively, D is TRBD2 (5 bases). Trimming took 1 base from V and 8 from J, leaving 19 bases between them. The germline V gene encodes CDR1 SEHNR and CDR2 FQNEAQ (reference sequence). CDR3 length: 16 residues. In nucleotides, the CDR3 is TGTGCCAGCAGCTTAGGGACGGGAATTCATTCAGCTACGCAGTATTTT. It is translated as CASSLGTGIHSATQYF. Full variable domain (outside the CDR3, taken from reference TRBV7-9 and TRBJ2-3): DTGVSQNPRHKITKRGQNVTFRCDPISEHNRLYWYRQTLGQGPEFLTYFQNEAQLEKSRLLSDRFSAERPKGSFSTLEIQRTEQGDSAMYLCASSLGTGIHSATQYFGPGTRLTVL.

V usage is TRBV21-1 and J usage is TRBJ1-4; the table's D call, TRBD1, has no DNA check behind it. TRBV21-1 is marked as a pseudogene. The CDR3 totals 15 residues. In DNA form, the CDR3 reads TGTGCCAGCAGCAAATGGCCCGTGGGCCCCGAAAAACTGTTTTTT. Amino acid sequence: CASSKWPVGPEKLFF.

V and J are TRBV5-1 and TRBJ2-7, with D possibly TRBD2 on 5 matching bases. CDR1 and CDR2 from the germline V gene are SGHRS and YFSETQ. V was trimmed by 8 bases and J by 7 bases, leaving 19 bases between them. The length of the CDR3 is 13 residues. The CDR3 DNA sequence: TGCGCCAGTGGCGAGGGAACAGTATGGGAGCAGTACTTC. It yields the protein CASGEGTVWEQYF.

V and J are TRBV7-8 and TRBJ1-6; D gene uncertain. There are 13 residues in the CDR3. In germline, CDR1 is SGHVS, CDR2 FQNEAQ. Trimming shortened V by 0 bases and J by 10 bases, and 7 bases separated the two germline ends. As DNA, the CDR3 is TGTGCCAGCAGCTTAGCTACGGTCTCACCCCTCCACTTT. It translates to CASSLATVSPLHF.

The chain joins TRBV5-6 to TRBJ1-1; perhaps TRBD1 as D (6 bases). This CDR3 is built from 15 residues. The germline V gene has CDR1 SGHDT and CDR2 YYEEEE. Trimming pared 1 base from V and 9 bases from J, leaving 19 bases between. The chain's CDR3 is CASSLRGAGARKAFF. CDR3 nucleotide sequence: TGTGCCAGCAGCTTGCGGGGGGCGGGGGCACGAAAAGCTTTCTTT. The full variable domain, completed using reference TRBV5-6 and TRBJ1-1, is DAGVTQSPTHLIKTRGQQVTLRCSPKSGHDTVSWYQQALGQGPQFIFQYYEEEERQRGNFPDRFSGHQFPNYSSELNVNALLLGDSALYLCASSLRGAGARKAFFGQGTRLTVV.